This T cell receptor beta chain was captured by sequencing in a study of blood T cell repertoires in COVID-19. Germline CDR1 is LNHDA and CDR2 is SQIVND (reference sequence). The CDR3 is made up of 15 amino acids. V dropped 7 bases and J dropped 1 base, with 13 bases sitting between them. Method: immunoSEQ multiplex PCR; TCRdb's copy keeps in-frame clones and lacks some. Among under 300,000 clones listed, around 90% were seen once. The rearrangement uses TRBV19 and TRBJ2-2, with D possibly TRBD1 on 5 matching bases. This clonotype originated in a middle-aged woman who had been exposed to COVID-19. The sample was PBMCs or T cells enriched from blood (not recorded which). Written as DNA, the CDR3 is TGTGCCAGTATCAAGGACACCGTGAACACCGGGGAGCTGTTTTTT. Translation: CASIKDTVNTGELFF.